This T cell receptor beta chain was sequenced in a study of liver allograft versus peripheral blood T cells (TCRdb year 2020). Regarding the study in general: T cell receptor repertoires present within transplanted livers were compared with repertoires in the peripheral blood of liver transplant recipients.

These reads were obtained on an Illumina MiSeq. TCRdb reprocessing: public reads trimmed at Q25 with fastp, clones called with MiXCR, in-frame beta chains kept. Rows are combined by CDR3 protein, so each entry shows the most common genes and DNA. The sample table contains about 7,000 distinct CDR3 sequences; only one count was recorded for roughly 15% of them. 6% to 9% of the sample rests with the top ten. As a fraction of the sample, this clonotype is medium-sized (0.01 to 0.1%). The specificity of this receptor is unknown. Compared with germline, one end of the junction differs, possibly owing to a read error. General study outcomes and caveats: According to the report, the T cell receptor repertoires detected in peripheral blood were different from the repertoires found inside liver allografts.

Based on the germline V gene (reference sequence), the CDR1 and CDR2 sequences are LNHDA and SQIVND. Inclusive of the bounding cysteine and phenylalanine, the CDR3 is 19 residues long. Only CDR3 DNA is held: 57 bases, read in frame from base 1. The sequence joins TRBV19 to TRBJ2-1, with TRBD2 perhaps the D gene, on 7 matching bases. This clonotype was obtained from a human patient who had a liver transplant. Some T cells may have been brought in with the graft after a transplant. Read as DNA, the sequence is TGTGCCAGTAGTATCGGTATATTCTCGAGGGGGGGCTCCCACAATGAGCAGTTCTTC. This encodes CASSIGIFSRGGSHNEQFF.